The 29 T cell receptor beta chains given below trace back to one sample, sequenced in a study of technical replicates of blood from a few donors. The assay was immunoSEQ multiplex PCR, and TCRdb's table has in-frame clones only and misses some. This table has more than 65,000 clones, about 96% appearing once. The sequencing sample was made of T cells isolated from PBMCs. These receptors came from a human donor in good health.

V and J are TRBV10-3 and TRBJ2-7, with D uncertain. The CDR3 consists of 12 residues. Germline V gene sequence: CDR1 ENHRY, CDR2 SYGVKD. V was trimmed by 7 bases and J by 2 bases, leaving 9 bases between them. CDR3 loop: CAIKAGTYEQYF. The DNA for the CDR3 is TGTGCCATCAAAGCAGGAACCTACGAGCAGTACTTC.

CDR3 residues: CASSGASYEQYF. In DNA form, the CDR3 reads TGTGCCAGCAGCGGAGCGAGCTACGAGCAGTACTTC. The chain has TRBV7-9 and TRBJ2-7; D gene unclear. The CDR3 extends over 12 amino acids. The V and J ends lost 5 bases and 3 bases respectively, with 8 bases between them. Germline values: CDR1 SEHNR, CDR2 FQNEAQ (reference sequence).

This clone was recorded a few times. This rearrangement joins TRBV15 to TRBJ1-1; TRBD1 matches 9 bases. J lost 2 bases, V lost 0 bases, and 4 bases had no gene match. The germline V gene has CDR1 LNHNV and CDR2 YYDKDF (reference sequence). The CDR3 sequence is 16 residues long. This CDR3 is CATSRDRTGGNTEAFF. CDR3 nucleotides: TGTGCCACCAGCAGAGATCGAACAGGGGGCAACACTGAAGCTTTCTTT. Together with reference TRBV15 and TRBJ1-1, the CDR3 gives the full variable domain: DAMVIQNPRYQVTQFGKPVTLSCSQTLNHNVMYWYQQKSSQAPKLLFHYYDKDFNNEADTPDNFQSRRPNTSFCFLDIRSPGLGDTAMYLCATSRDRTGGNTEAFFGQGTRLTVV.

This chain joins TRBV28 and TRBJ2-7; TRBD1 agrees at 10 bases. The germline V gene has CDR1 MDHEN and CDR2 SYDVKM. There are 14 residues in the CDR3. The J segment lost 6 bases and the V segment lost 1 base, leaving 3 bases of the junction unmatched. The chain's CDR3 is CASSLLGQGFEQYF. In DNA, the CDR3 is TGTGCCAGCAGTTTATTGGGACAGGGGTTCGAGCAGTACTTC. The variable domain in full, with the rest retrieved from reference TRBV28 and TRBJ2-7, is DVKVTQSSRYLVKRTGEKVFLECVQDMDHENMFWYRQDPGLGLRLIYFSYDVKMKEKGDIPEGYSVSREKKERFSLILESASTNQTSMYLCASSLLGQGFEQYFGPGTRLTVT.

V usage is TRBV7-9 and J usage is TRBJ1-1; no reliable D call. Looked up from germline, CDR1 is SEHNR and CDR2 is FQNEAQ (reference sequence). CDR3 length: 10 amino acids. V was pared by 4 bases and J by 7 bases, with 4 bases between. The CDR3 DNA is TGTGCCAGCAGCTACTTTGAAGCTTTCTTT. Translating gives CASSYFEAFF.

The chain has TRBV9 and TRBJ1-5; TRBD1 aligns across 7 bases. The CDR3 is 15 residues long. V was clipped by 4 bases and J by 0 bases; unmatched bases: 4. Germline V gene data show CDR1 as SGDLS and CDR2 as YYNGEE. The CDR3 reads CASSKGGGSNQPQHF. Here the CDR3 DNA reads TGTGCCAGCAGCAAAGGGGGCGGTAGCAATCAGCCCCAGCATTTT.

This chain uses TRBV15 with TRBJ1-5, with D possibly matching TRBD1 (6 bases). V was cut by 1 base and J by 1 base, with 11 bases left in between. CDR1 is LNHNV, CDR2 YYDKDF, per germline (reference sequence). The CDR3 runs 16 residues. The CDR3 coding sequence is TGTGCCACCAGCAGAGTGGGGGGGCTAAGCAATCAGCCCCAGCATTTT. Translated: CATSRVGGLSNQPQHF.

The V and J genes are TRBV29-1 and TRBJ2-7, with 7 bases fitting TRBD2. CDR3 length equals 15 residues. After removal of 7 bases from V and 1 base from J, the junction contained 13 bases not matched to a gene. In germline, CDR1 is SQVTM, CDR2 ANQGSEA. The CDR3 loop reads CSARGGGPPSYEQYF. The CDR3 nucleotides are TGCAGCGCTCGTGGGGGGGGTCCTCCATCCTACGAGCAGTACTTC.

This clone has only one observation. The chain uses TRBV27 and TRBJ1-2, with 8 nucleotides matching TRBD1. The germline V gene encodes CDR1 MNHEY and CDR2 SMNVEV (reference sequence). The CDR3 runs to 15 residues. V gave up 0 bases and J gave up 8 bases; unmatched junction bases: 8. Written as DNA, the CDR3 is TGTGCCAGCAGTTTATCGCACAGGGGGATTAGCGGCTACACCTTC. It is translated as CASSLSHRGISGYTF.

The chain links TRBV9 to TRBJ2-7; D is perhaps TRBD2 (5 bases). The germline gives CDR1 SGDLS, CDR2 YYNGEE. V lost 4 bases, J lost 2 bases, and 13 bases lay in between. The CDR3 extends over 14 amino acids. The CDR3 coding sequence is TGTGCCAGCAGCCCGACGGGAAGCACCTACGAGCAGTACTTC. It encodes CASSPTGSTYEQYF. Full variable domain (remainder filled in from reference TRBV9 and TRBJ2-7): DSGVTQTPKHLITATGQRVTLRCSPRSGDLSVYWYQQSLDQGLQFLIQYYNGEERAKGNILERFSAQQFPDLHSELNLSSLELGDSALYFCASSPTGSTYEQYFGPGTRLTVT.

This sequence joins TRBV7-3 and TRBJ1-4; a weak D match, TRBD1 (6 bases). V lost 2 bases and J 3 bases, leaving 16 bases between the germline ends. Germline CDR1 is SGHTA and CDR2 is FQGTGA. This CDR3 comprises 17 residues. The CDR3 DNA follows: TGTGCCAGCAGCTTAGGGGGCAAGGGAACTGCTAATGAAAAACTGTTTTTT. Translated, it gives CASSLGGKGTANEKLFF.

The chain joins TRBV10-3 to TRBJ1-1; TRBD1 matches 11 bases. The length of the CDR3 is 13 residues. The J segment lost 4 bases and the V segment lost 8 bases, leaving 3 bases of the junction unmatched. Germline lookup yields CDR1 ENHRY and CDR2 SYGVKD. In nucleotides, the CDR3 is TGTGCCATCTCTGGGACAGGGGGCACTGAAGCTTTCTTT. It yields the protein CAISGTGGTEAFF.

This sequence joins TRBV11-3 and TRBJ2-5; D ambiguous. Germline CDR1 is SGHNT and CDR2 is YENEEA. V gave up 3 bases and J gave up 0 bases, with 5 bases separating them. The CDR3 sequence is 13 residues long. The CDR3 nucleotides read TGTGCCAGCAGCTTCAGGTACCAAGAGACCCAGTACTTC. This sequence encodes CASSFRYQETQYF.

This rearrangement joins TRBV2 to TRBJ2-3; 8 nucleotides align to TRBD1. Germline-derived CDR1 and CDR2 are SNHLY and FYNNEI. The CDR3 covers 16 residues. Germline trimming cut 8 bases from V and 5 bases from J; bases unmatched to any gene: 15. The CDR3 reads CASGASGQGSRDTQYF. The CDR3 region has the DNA TGTGCCAGCGGTGCGTCAGGACAGGGTTCTAGAGATACGCAGTATTTT.

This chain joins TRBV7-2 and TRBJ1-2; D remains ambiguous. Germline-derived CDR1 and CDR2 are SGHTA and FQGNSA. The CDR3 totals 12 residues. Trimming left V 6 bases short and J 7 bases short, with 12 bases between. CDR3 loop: CASRPDVAGYTF. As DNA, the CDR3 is TGTGCCAGCAGACCTGATGTGGCTGGCTACACCTTC.

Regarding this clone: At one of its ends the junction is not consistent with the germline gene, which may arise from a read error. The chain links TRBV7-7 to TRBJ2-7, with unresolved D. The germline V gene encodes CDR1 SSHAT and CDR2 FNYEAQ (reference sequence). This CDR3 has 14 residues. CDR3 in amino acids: CASSPTPSFHEQYF. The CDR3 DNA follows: TGTGCTAGCAGCCCAACCCCTAGTTTCCACGAGCAGTACTTC.

The CDR3 coding sequence is TGTGCCAGCAGTCAATGGACAGGTATAGAGACCCAGTACTTC. Residues: CASSQWTGIETQYF. V usage is TRBV6-5 and J usage is TRBJ2-5, with 7 bases lining up with TRBD1. J gave up 4 bases and V 5 bases, and 7 bases lay outside the gene matches. CDR1 and CDR2 from the germline V gene are MNHEY and SVGAGI. The CDR3 is 14 amino acids.

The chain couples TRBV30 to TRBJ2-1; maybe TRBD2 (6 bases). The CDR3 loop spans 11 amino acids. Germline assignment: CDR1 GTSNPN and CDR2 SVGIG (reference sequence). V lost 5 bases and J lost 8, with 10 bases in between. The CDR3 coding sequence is TGTGCCTGGGGCTGGGGGGATGAGCAGTTCTTC. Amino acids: CAWGWGDEQFF.

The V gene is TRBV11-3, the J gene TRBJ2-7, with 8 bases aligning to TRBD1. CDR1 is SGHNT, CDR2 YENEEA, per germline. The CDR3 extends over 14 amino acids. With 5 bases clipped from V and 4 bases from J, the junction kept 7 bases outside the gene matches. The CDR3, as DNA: TGTGCCAGCAGCCCTGGGACAGGAGGTTACGAGCAGTACTTC. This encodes CASSPGTGGYEQYF. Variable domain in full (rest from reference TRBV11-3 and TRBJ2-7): EAGVVQSPRYKIIEKKQPVAFWCNPISGHNTLYWYLQNLGQGPELLIRYENEEAVDDSQLPKDRFSAERLKGVDSTLKIQPAELGDSAVYLCASSPGTGGYEQYFGPGTRLTVT.

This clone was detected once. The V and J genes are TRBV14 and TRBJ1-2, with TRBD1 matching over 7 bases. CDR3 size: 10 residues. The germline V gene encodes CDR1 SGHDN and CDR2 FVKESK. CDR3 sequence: CPDRDYGYTF. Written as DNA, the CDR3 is TGTCCCGACAGGGACTATGGCTACACCTTC.

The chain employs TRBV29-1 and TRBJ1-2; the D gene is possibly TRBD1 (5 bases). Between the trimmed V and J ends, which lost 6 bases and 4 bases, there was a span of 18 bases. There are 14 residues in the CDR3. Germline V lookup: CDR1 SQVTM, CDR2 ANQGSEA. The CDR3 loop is CSVAGLGIGYGYTF. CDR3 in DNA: TGCAGCGTGGCGGGACTAGGGATTGGCTATGGCTACACCTTC.

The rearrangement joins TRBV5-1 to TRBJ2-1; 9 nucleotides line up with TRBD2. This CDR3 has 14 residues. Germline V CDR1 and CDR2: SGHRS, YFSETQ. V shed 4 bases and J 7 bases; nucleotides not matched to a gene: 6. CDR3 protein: CASSRGLAQNEQFF. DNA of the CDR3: TGCGCCAGCAGCCGAGGACTAGCGCAAAATGAGCAGTTCTTC.

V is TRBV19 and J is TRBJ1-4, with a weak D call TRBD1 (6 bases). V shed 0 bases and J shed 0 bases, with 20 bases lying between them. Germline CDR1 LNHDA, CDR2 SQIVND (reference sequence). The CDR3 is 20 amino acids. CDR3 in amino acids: CASSIDATGAGRATNEKLFF. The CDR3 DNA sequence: TGTGCCAGTAGTATAGACGCAACGGGGGCAGGGAGGGCAACTAATGAAAAACTGTTTTTT. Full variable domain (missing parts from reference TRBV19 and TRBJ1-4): DGGITQSPKYLFRKEGQNVTLSCEQNLNHDAMYWYRQDPGQGLRLIYYSQIVNDFQKGDIAEGYSVSREKKESFPLTVTSAQKNPTAFYLCASSIDATGAGRATNEKLFFGSGTQLSVL.

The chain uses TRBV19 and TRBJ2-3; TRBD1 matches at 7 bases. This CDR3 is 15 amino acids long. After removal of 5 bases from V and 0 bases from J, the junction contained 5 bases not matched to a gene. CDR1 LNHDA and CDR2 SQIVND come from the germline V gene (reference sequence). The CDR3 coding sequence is TGTGCCAGTAGTTCAGGGACAGCGAGCACAGATACGCAGTATTTT. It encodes CASSSGTASTDTQYF.

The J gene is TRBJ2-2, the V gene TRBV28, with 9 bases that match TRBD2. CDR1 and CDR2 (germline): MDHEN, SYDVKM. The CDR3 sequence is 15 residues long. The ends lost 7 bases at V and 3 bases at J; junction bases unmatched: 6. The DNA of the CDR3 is TGTGCCAGCACTTTCATAGCGGGAGACACCGGGGAGCTGTTTTTT. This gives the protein CASTFIAGDTGELFF.

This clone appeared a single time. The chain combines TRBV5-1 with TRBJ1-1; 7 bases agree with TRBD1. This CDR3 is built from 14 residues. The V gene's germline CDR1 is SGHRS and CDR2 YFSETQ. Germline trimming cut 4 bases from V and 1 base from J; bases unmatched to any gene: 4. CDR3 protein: CASSRTGWNTEAFF. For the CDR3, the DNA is TGCGCCAGCAGCCGGACAGGTTGGAACACTGAAGCTTTCTTT.

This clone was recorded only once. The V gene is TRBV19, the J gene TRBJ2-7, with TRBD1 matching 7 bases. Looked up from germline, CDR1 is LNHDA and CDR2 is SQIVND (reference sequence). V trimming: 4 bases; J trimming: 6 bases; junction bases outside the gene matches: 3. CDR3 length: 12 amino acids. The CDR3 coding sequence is TGTGCCAGTAGTACACAGGGGTCCGAGCAGTACTTC. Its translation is CASSTQGSEQYF.

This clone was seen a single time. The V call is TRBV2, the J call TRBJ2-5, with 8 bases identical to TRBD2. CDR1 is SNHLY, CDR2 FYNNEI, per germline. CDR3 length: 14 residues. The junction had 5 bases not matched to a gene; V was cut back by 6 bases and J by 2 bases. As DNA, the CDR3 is TGTGCCAGCAGCGGGGGGGGCACACAAGAGACCCAGTACTTC. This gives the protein CASSGGGTQETQYF. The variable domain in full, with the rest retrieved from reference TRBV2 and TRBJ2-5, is EPEVTQTPSHQVTQMGQEVILRCVPISNHLYFYWYRQILGQKVEFLVSFYNNEISEKSEIFDDQFSVERPDGSNFTLKIRSTKLEDSAMYFCASSGGGTQETQYFGPGTRLLVL.

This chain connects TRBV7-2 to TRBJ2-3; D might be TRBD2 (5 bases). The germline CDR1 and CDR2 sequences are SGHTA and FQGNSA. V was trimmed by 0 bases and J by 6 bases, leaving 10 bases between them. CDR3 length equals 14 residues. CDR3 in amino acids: CASSLAAAVDTQYF. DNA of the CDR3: TGTGCCAGCAGCTTAGCCGCAGCGGTGGATACGCAGTATTTT.